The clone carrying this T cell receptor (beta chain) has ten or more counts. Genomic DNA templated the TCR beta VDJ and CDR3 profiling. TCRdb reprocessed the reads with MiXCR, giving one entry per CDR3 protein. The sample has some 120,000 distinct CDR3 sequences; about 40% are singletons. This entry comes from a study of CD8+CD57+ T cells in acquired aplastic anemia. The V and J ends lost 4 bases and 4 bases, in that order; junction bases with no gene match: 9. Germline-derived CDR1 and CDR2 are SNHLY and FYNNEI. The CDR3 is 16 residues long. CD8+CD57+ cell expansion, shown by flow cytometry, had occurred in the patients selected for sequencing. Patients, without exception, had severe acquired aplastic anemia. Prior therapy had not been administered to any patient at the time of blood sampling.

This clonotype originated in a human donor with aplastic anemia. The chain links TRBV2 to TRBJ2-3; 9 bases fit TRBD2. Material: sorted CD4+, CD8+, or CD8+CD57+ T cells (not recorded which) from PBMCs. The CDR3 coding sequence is TGTGCCAGCAGTGTGGTGCGGGGGGGAGCACCAGATACGCAGTATTTT. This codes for CASSVVRGGAPDTQYF.